The rows below give T cell receptor beta chains drawn from one sample of a study of cytomegalovirus exposure and HLA in healthy donors. Data came from immunoSEQ multiplex PCR; TCRdb stores just in-frame clones and leaves some out. The sample carries tens of thousands of clones, about 80% recorded once. The sample comprised PBMCs. Receptors were obtained from a male donor in good health and CMV-seronegative. Both conserved end residues are part of each CDR3. D genes are given only for firm matches. Clone size is not always given. Where it is, it says once, few, many or a class for expanded clones.

j_call d_call v_call clone_size cdr3_aa cdr3_nt
TRBJ2-3 - TRBV9 - CASSVDPQRSYTQYF TGTGCCAGCAGCGTAGATCCCCAGCGGTCCTATACGCAGTATTTT
TRBJ2-1 TRBD2 TRBV4-2 - CASSQVGTGGAYNEQFF TGTGCCAGCAGCCAAGTCGGTACCGGGGGGGCTTACAATGAGCAGTTCTTC
TRBJ2-1 - TRBV9 - CASSSPPGDYNEQFF TGTGCCAGCAGCTCCCCCCCCGGGGATTACAATGAGCAGTTCTTC
TRBJ1-4 - TRBV9 - CASSVGSTSNEKLFF TGTGCCAGCAGCGTAGGAAGTACAAGTAATGAAAAACTGTTTTTT
TRBJ2-3 - TRBV6-5 few CASSPSRPSTDTQYF TGTGCCAGCAGCCCTAGCAGACCTAGCACAGATACGCAGTATTTT
TRBJ1-5 - TRBV19 few CASSGLNQPQHF TGTGCCAGTAGCGGACTCAATCAGCCCCAGCATTTT
TRBJ2-1 TRBD1 TRBV18 - CASSEGQGALSNEQFF TGTGCCAGCTCGGAAGGACAGGGGGCTTTATCAAATGAGCAGTTCTTC
TRBJ2-1 - TRBV7-2 - CASSLYRGSSYNEQFF TGTGCCAGCAGCTTATATCGCGGCAGCTCCTACAATGAGCAGTTCTTC
TRBJ2-2 TRBD2 TRBV9 - CASSVSGDTGELFF TGTGCCAGCTCCGTGAGCGGGGACACCGGGGAGCTGTTTTTT
TRBJ2-5 TRBD1 TRBV28 - CASMRQGTGRAQYF TGTGCCAGCATGAGGCAGGGGACAGGGAGGGCCCAGTACTTC
TRBJ1-3 TRBD1 TRBV7-2 - CATGQGAGNTIYF TGTGCCACCGGACAGGGGGCTGGAAACACCATATATTTT
TRBJ1-2 - TRBV4-3 - CASSQEMAVKNYGYTF TGCGCCAGCAGCCAAGAAATGGCGGTGAAAAACTATGGCTACACCTTC
TRBJ2-7 - TRBV18 few CASSPGSSSYEQYF TGTGCCAGCTCCCCAGGGTCTAGCTCCTACGAGCAGTACTTC
TRBJ2-7 TRBD1 TRBV5-6 - CASSQGQGSYEQYF TGTGCCAGCAGCCAGGGACAGGGCTCCTACGAGCAGTACTTC
TRBJ1-1 - TRBV28 few CASSLKGPGDKNEAFF TGTGCCAGCAGTTTAAAGGGCCCGGGAGATAAGAATGAAGCTTTCTTT
TRBJ1-2 - TRBV6-6 - CASLRSRVNYGYTF TGTGCCAGCCTGAGATCCAGGGTCAACTATGGCTACACCTTC
TRBJ2-7 - TRBV7-2 - CASSLGRGAYEQYF TGTGCCAGCAGCTTAGGCAGGGGTGCCTACGAGCAGTACTTC
TRBJ2-4 TRBD1 TRBV15 - CATSRPQDRGLAKNIQYF TGTGCCACCAGCAGGCCACAGGACAGGGGCCTAGCCAAAAACATTCAGTACTTC
TRBJ2-7 TRBD2 TRBV4-1 - CASSQTGTSGGYEQYF TGCGCCAGCAGCCAGACCGGGACTAGCGGGGGCTACGAGCAGTACTTC
TRBJ2-5 - TRBV7-9 - CASSRETQYF TGTGCCAGCAGCCGGGAGACCCAGTACTTC
TRBJ2-2 - TRBV7-3 once CASSLLGSGYTGELFF TGTGCCAGCAGCCTACTGGGCAGCGGATACACCGGGGAGCTGTTTTTT
TRBJ1-3 TRBD1 TRBV7-2 - CASSFRQGAAGNTIYF TGTGCCAGCAGCTTCAGACAGGGGGCAGCTGGAAACACCATATATTTT
TRBJ2-2 TRBD1 TRBV5-1 - CASSFRSTGIEDGELFF TGCGCCAGCAGCTTTCGCTCGACAGGGATAGAGGACGGGGAGCTGTTTTTT
TRBJ1-1 - TRBV4-3 - CASSQGHRNTEAFF TGCGCCAGCAGCCAAGGCCATAGGAACACTGAAGCTTTCTTT
TRBJ2-3 TRBD2 TRBV15 - CATSRATGGPVATQYF TGTGCCACCAGCAGAGCAACGGGAGGGCCTGTAGCTACGCAGTATTTT
TRBJ2-7 TRBD1 TRBV27 once CASSWDSLTYEQYF TGTGCCAGCAGTTGGGACAGCCTAACCTACGAGCAGTACTTC
TRBJ2-1 TRBD1 TRBV2 - CASSEGTGRSYNEQFF TGTGCCAGCAGTGAAGGGACAGGGCGGTCCTACAATGAGCAGTTCTTC
TRBJ2-2 TRBD1 TRBV15 - CATSREWTGGLTGELFF TGTGCCACCAGCAGAGAGTGGACAGGGGGCCTCACCGGGGAGCTGTTTTTT
TRBJ2-3 - TRBV2 - CASSARESTTDTQYF TGTGCCAGCAGTGCACGGGAATCGACAACAGATACGCAGTATTTT
TRBJ2-2 TRBD1 TRBV7-9 - CSSSRRQGLGNTNTGELFF TGTTCCAGCAGCCGGAGACAGGGCCTGGGTAATACGAACACCGGGGAGCTGTTTTTT
TRBJ2-7 TRBD1 TRBV5-8 few CASSYPSGQGYEQYF TGTGCCAGCAGCTACCCGTCGGGACAGGGTTACGAGCAGTACTTC
TRBJ1-5 - TRBV19 - CASSTGKIGRQPQHF TGTGCCAGTAGTACCGGGAAGATCGGAAGACAGCCCCAGCATTTT
TRBJ1-4 TRBD1 TRBV5-1 - CASSPGQATNEKLFF TGCGCCAGCAGCCCGGGACAGGCAACTAATGAAAAACTGTTTTTT
TRBJ1-1 - TRBV5-4 few CASSPPGVPTGPEAFF TGTGCCAGCAGCCCCCCCGGTGTCCCCACAGGCCCTGAAGCTTTCTTT
TRBJ1-5 TRBD1 TRBV15 - CATSSRYRGSNQPQHF TGTGCCACCAGCAGCAGGTACAGGGGGAGCAATCAGCCCCAGCATTTT
TRBJ2-1 - TRBV5-1 - CASSLGPGYNEQFF TGCGCCAGCAGCTTGGGGCCAGGTTACAATGAGCAGTTCTTC
TRBJ1-3 TRBD1 TRBV12-5 few CASGFETGGGNTIYF TGTGCTAGTGGTTTTGAGACAGGGGGTGGAAACACCATATATTTT
TRBJ1-4 - TRBV5-1 - CASSLLGTLATNEKLFF TGCGCCAGCAGCTTGCTAGGGACTTTGGCAACTAATGAAAAACTGTTTTTT
TRBJ2-7 TRBD2 TRBV6-5 few CASSYSSGRDYEQYF TGTGCCAGCAGTTACTCGAGTGGGAGGGATTACGAGCAGTACTTC
TRBJ2-5 TRBD1 TRBV14 few CASSQESPGGEGTQYF TGTGCCAGCAGCCAAGAATCTCCAGGGGGCGAAGGGACCCAGTACTTC
TRBJ1-2 - TRBV19 once CASSRPGQYYGYTF TGTGCCAGTAGTAGACCGGGACAATACTATGGCTACACCTTC
TRBJ1-2 TRBD1 TRBV5-1 - CASSIGTGPVFRPNF TGCGCCAGCAGCATAGGGACAGGCCCGGTCTTCAGACCTAATTTC
TRBJ2-3 TRBD2 TRBV5-1 - CASSLAERGGYSPSTDTQYF TGCGCCAGCAGCTTGGCCGAGCGGGGGGGCTACTCACCTAGCACAGATACGCAGTATTTT
TRBJ2-5 - TRBV5-1 - CASSPIAQGTETQYF TGCGCCAGCAGCCCAATCGCGCAGGGCACAGAGACCCAGTACTTC
TRBJ1-2 - TRBV28 - CASSLLTNYGYTF TGTGCCAGCAGTTTATTAACTAACTATGGCTACACCTTC
TRBJ2-5 TRBD2 TRBV4-3 - CASSQDSRGGEWETQYF TGCGCCAGCAGCCAAGATTCGCGGGGGGGCGAATGGGAGACCCAGTACTTC